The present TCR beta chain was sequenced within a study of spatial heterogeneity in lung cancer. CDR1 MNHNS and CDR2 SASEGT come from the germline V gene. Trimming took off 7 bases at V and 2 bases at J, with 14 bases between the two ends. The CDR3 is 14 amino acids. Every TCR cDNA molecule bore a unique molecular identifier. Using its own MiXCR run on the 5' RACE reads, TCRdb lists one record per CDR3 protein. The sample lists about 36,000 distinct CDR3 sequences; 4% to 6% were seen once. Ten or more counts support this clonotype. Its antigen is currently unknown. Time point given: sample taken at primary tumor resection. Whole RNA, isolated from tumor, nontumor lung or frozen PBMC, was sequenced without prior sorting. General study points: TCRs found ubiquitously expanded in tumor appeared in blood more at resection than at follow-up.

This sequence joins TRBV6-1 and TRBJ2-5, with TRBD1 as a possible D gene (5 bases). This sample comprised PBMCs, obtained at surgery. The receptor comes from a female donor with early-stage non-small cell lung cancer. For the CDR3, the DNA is TGTGCCAGCACCATTCTACAGGCGCAAGAGACCCAGTACTTC. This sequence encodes CASTILQAQETQYF.